This T cell receptor (beta chain) was retrieved from a study of cytomegalovirus exposure and HLA in healthy donors (TCRdb year 2017). Study-wide context: According to an earlier analysis of around 600 of the donors, 150 million to 200 million T cells yielded some 110 million unique TCR beta sequences and 276 Gb of sequence data. An early release that covered around 590 HLA-typed donors contained approximately 300 gigabases of sequencing data and around 85 million unique TCR sequences. Of the roughly 400 genotyped donors, about 84% fell in the genetic ancestry cluster associated with self-reported Caucasian donors. The study was designed to test whether signatures of past pathogen exposure could be identified by cataloging public T cell receptors. The study used immunosequencing to profile the T cell repertoires of 600 to 850 subjects and linked those repertoires to cytomegalovirus serostatus. A separate validation cohort of more than 100 different subjects was used in addition to the approximately 670-subject first cohort. To predict cytomegalovirus infection status, the study combined high-throughput TCR immunosequencing, statistical association of individual TCRs with disease status, and machine learning. To study patterns of TCR occurrence, a later analysis re-analyzed previously published TCR beta repertoires from 600 to 750 donors and added high-resolution HLA genotyping. In the later analysis, no new phenotypic data were used to find candidate immune exposures; instead, reliance was placed on TCR beta sequences and their occurrence across donors. In an earlier analysis of 500 to 650 of the donors, high-throughput TCR beta sequencing was used to judge whether each TCR beta V gene segment behaved as functional or pseudogenic. Donor age, sex, ethnicity and CMV serostatus were compiled together with the repertoire data. A later genetic analysis took genome-wide SNP genotypes for about 55% of the 666 donors and used that subset as a discovery cohort. All discovery cohort repertoires had been generated on a single sequencing platform. HLA typing included class I and class II loci at four-digit resolution. The number of donors typed differed by locus, with roughly 629-640 for A, B, C, DRB1 and DQB1, 522 for DQA1, under 610 for DPA1, and some 470 for DPB1. Four or five DR-DQ haplotypes were handled as single units for association and clustering because linkage in the cohort was strong. On average, about 200,000 unique TCR beta nucleotide sequences were sequenced per donor among 350 to 400 genotyped donors of the cohort, with approximately 18% of those sequences being non-productive. Findings and caveats that apply to the study as a whole: HLA typing was unavailable for some donors at each locus, so association tests used only the typed subset. A later analysis associated about 17,000 TCR beta sequences with specific HLA alleles at a false discovery rate of 0.05. According to a later genetic analysis, donors in an Asian-associated ancestry cluster had fewer N-insertions in productive TCRs than the roughly 700-donor mean. A later genetic analysis associated a missense DCLRE1C variant with V-gene and J-gene trimming of TCR beta chains, and an independent cohort replicated the association. When HLA alleles, especially DR and DQ, strongly co-occurred, attributing TCR associations to individual alleles was difficult. According to a later analysis, most CMV-associated TCR beta chains appeared to be HLA-restricted, and the HLA associations seemed to be driven largely by CMV exposure. The study gave a list of 150 to 200 TCR beta chains associated with cytomegalovirus. While some public TCRs were present in many individuals, most TCR sequences turned up only very rarely across donors. Some IMGT-functional V segments, including TRBV6-2 and TRBV6-3, could not be told apart with the 87-base-pair reads, so those segments were excluded. Sequencing depth was assumed to be roughly uniform across donors in the presence/absence analyses, though that assumption may not hold. Compared with equally common non-associated chains, HLA-associated TCR beta chains in a later analysis were more clonally expanded and had lower generation probabilities. A cluster of highly shared sequence variants was judged likely to represent a technical artifact of the sequencing pipeline. A few of the identified cytomegalovirus-associated TCR beta chains were confirmed in vitro to be specific for cytomegalovirus antigens. The authors suggested that the approach could potentially be extended to other disease states and immunological phenotypes. In a later analysis, TCR association rates were found to vary across HLA loci, with the most associated TCRs seen for DRB1 alleles and the fewest for HLA-C alleles. Linkage disequilibrium might explain the correlated functional status among segregating V segments, but an unknown experimental factor could not be ruled out. Broadly in line with IMGT annotations, most TCR beta V segments showed up in productive rearrangements about 87% or about 30% of the time in an earlier analysis of 587 of the donors. A further reported finding was that TCR beta sequences accurately predicted the HLA-A and HLA-B alleles for most subjects in the first cohort. Only TCR beta chains were sequenced in this cohort, and the absence of alpha or paired-chain data limited detectable features. The classifier was reported to diagnose cytomegalovirus status with high specificity and sensitivity in both the original and validation cohorts. Because counts were too low, 15 to 20 rarely observed V segments, including chromosome 9 orphons, were left out of the earlier analysis of 500 to 650 of the donors. CMV serostatus was the only immune exposure information available for the cohort. According to a later analysis, parvovirus B19, influenza, CMV and Epstein-Barr virus appeared linked to several top co-occurrence clusters.

The method behind the library was the immunoSEQ multiplex PCR assay. The multiplex PCR relied on a mix of 60 forward primers for TCR Vbeta segments and 13 reverse primers for TCR Jbeta segments. The CDR3 region of rearranged TCR beta genes was amplified from genomic DNA with a multiplex PCR assay. Amplified TCR beta libraries were sequenced as 87-base-pair reads on the Illumina HiSeq System. On the study's bioinformatics: A later analysis counted tens of millions of unique TCR beta chains across the 550 to 800 repertoires, and around 12 million of these chains were shared by at least two donors. Raw reads were error-corrected and collapsed into unique sequences by a nearest-neighbor algorithm in which closely related sequences were merged to remove PCR and sequencing errors. Alignment of CDR3 sequences to IMGT reference sequences was used to assign V, D and J gene segments. For a sequence to be retained, at least a six-nucleotide match to both a V gene segment and a J gene segment was required. Rearrangements were called productive when the CDR3 lacked stop codons and stayed in frame with V and J; all others were non-productive. CDR3 was defined according to IMGT convention as the region running from the second conserved V-encoded cysteine to the conserved J-encoded phenylalanine. Sequences without an unambiguous match to a single V gene segment were excluded from the earlier analysis of a few hundred of the donors. In an earlier analysis of 587 of the donors, V segments were called functional above 56.7% productive rearrangements and were called segregating when the between-donor standard deviation exceeded 5%. A statistical classification framework was built to diagnose cytomegalovirus status from the catalog of TCR beta chain sequences. In a later analysis, V and J genes were assigned by comparing TCR nucleotide sequences against IMGT/GENE-DB human TR gene sequences. Using the TCRdist pipeline, a later analysis assigned CDR3 sequences along with most-parsimonious VDJ recombination scenarios. In a later analysis, each TCR beta chain was defined by its CDR3 amino acid sequence together with its V-gene family, and reads lacking a unique V-gene family were excluded. A later analysis removed several hundred highly shared, low-generation-probability nucleotide sequences to deal with suspected cross-contamination and a sequencing artifact. For each public chain, a later analysis derived a clonal expansion index from normalized ranks of inferred template counts within each repertoire. In a later analysis, generation probabilities were computed using a VDJ recombination model fitted to out-of-frame rearrangements, and the results were checked against IGoR. Hypergeometric tests were used in a later analysis to score TCR-TCR, TCR-HLA and TCR-CMV co-occurrence, with a repertoire-size bias correction applied to the TCR pairs. False discovery rates were estimated in a later analysis by permuting HLA or CMV assignments 20 times. A later analysis grouped co-occurring TCRs with DBSCAN, adding TCRdist sequence similarity when clustering within HLA-allele-positive subsets. Co-occurrence clustering excluded repertoires with fewer than 30,000 or more than 120,000 public chains, plus five with anomalous nucleotide sharing. TCRdb took over this immuneACCESS table, retaining in-frame rearrangements with V and J assigned. Such tables are incomplete; in checked studies, under half of the missing clones stem from an unresolved V gene, and the remainder is unexplained. Clone size and the V and J calls come from that table; the DNA yielded D and trimming. Counted in this sample were 310,000 or so clones; 70% to 90% of them appeared once. The ten largest clones add up to roughly 2.1% of the sample.

The cohort consisted of hundreds of healthy bone marrow donors. At the time of sampling, every cohort member was nominally healthy, though immune exposures that went unrecorded were likely present. The donor tested CMV seronegative, placing the donor among the 350 or so seronegative members of the cohort. A peripheral blood sample was collected from each donor, and TCR beta sequencing was performed on peripheral blood mononuclear cells. The Qiagen DNeasy Blood Extraction Kit was used to extract genomic DNA from the blood cell samples. CDR1 and CDR2, per the germline V gene, are SGHRS and YFSETQ. V is cut back by 4 bases and J by 6 bases, with 11 bases in the junction unmatched. Measured from the cysteine to the phenylalanine, the CDR3 is 16 residues long. The kept DNA is CDR3 alone, 48 bases in frame from the first base. The sample holds one count of this clone. The specificity of this receptor is unknown. One base away there is no much larger clone; base qualities are not given.

The source material was PBMCs. The chain employs TRBV5-1 and TRBJ2-7; a stretch of 12 junction bases matches TRBD2. The sequence derives from a woman under 30 in good health and CMV-seronegative. CDR3 loop: CASSILSSGGASEQYF. In nucleotide form, the sequence is TGCGCCAGCAGCATTCTATCTAGCGGGGGGGCAAGCGAGCAGTACTTC.